This T cell receptor (beta chain) was observed in a study of blood T cell repertoires in COVID-19. Germline V gene sequence: CDR1 SGHNT, CDR2 YYREEE (reference sequence). V trimming: 5 bases; J trimming: 5 bases; junction bases outside the gene matches: 4. The CDR3 loop spans 15 amino acids. In the study's own analysis: Amplification with reference gene primers provided the estimates of nucleated cell counts. Generated by immunoSEQ multiplex PCR, the TCRdb table keeps only in-frame clones and is missing some. V and J calls and clone size are those listed in that table; D and trimming were worked out from the DNA. The data hold tens of thousands of clones, with around 85% observed a single time. Followed longitudinally, the Seattle patients had been enrolled during active infection.

This rearrangement joins TRBV5-4 to TRBJ2-5; 15 bases are shared with TRBD2. This TCR was recovered from a man aged 45 to 65 with COVID-19, enrolled during active disease. Material for sequencing was peripheral blood. The CDR3 is CASSRGLAGGETQYF. Written as DNA, the CDR3 is TGTGCCAGCAGTCGGGGACTAGCGGGAGGCGAGACCCAGTACTTC.